This T cell receptor (beta chain) was captured by sequencing in a study of T cell changes during pregnancy in multiple sclerosis. The CDR3 runs to 14 residues. From germline, CDR1 is MNHEY and CDR2 SMNVEV (reference sequence). V shed 3 bases and J shed 7 bases, with 13 bases lying between them. Here immunoSEQ multiplex PCR was the method, and the copy in TCRdb shows in-frame clones only, minus some. The sample holds 30,000 to 40,000 clones, more than 75% seen once. Sample: CD8+ T cells from peripheral blood mononuclear cells, taken in the third trimester of pregnancy. The TCR comes from a female donor with multiple sclerosis, enrolled in a pregnancy study. The rearrangement links TRBV27 to TRBJ2-1, with D possibly matching TRBD2 (7 bases). The CDR3 sequence is CASSLGGLVNEQFF. The CDR3 DNA reads TGTGCCAGCAGTTTGGGGGGGCTGGTAAATGAGCAGTTCTTC.